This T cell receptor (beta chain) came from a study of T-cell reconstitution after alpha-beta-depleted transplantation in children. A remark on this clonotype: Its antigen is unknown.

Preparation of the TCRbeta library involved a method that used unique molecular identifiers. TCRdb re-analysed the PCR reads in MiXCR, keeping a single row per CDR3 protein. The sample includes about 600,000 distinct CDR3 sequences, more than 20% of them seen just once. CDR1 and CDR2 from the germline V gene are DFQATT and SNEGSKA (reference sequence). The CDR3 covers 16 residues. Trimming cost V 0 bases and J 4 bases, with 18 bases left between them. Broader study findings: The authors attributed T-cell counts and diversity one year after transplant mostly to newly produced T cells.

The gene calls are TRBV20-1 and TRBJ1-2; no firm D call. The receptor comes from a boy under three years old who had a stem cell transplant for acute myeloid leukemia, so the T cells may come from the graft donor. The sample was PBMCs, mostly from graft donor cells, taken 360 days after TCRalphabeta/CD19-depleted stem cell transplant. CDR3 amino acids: CSARDPAQLGRYGYTF. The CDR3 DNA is TGCAGTGCTAGAGATCCGGCGCAGTTAGGACGCTATGGCTACACCTTC.